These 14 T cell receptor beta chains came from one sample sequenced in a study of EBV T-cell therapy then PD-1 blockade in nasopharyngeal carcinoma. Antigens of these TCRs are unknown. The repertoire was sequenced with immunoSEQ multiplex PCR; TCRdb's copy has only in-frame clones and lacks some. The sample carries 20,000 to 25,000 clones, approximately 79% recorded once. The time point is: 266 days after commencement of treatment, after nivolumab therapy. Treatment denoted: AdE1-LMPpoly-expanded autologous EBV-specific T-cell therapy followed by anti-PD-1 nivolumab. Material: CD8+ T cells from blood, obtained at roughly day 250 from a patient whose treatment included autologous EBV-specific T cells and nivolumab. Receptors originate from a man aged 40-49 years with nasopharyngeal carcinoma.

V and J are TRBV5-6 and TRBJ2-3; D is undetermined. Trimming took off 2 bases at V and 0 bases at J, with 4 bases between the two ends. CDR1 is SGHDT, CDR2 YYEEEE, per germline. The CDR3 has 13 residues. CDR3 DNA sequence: TGTGCCAGCAGCTTTGGGAGCACAGATACGCAGTATTTT. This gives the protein CASSFGSTDTQYF. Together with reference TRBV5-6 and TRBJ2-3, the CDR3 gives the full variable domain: DAGVTQSPTHLIKTRGQQVTLRCSPKSGHDTVSWYQQALGQGPQFIFQYYEEEERQRGNFPDRFSGHQFPNYSSELNVNALLLGDSALYLCASSFGSTDTQYFGPGTRLTVL.

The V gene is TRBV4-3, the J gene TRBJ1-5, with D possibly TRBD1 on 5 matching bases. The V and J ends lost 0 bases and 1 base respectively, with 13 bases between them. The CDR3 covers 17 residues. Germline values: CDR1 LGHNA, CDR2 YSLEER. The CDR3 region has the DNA TGCGCCAGCAGCCAAGATTTGGGGGGATCAAGCAATCAGCCCCAGCATTTT. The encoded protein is CASSQDLGGSSNQPQHF.

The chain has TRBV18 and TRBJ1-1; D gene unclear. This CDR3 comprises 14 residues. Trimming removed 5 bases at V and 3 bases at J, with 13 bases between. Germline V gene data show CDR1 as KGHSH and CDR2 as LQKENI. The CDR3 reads CASSGGWTDTEAFF. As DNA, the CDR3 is TGTGCCAGCTCAGGAGGGTGGACGGACACTGAAGCTTTCTTT.

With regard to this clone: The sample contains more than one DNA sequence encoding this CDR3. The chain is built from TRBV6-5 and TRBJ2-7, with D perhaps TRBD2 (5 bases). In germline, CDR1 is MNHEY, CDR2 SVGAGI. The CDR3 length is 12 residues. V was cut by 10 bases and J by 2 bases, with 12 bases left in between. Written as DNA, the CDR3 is TGTGCCACCCCCGGGGTTGCCTACGAGCAGTACTTC. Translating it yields CATPGVAYEQYF.

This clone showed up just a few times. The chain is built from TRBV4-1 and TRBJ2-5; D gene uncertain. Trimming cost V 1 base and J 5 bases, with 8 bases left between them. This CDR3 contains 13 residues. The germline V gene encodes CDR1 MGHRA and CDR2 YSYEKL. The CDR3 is CASSQVVGETQYF. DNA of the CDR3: TGCGCCAGCAGCCAAGTGGTTGGGGAGACCCAGTACTTC.

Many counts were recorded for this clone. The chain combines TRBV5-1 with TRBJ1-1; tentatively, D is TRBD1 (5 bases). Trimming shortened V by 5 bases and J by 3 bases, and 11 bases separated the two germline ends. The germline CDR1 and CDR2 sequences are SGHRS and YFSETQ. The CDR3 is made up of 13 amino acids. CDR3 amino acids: CASRGREDTEAFF. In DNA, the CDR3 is TGCGCCAGCAGGGGCAGGGAGGACACTGAAGCTTTCTTT.

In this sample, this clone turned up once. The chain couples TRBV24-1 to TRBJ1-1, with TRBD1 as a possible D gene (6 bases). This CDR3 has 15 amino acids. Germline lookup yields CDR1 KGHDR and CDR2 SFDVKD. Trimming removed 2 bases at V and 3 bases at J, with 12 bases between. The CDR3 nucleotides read TGTGCCACCAGTGATTCACAGGGACGGGACACTGAAGCTTTCTTT. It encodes CATSDSQGRDTEAFF.

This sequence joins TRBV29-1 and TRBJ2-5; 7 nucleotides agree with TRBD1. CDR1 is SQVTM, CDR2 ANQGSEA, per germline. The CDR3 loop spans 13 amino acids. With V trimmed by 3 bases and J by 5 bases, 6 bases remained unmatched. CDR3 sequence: CSVDRDSGETQYF. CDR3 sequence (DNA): TGCAGCGTTGACCGGGACAGTGGGGAGACCCAGTACTTC.

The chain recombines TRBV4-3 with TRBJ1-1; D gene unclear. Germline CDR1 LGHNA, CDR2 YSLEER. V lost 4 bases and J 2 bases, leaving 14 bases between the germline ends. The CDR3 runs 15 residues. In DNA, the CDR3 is TGCGCCAGCAGCCCCTTCCATCGGGGAAACACTGAAGCTTTCTTT. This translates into CASSPFHRGNTEAFF.

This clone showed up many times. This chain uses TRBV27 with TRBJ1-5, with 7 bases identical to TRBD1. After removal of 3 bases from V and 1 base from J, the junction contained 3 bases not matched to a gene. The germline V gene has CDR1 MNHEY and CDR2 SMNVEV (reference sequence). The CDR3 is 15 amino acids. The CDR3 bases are TGTGCCAGCAGTTTTGGAGGGGGCAGCAATCAGCCCCAGCATTTT. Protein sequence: CASSFGGGSNQPQHF.

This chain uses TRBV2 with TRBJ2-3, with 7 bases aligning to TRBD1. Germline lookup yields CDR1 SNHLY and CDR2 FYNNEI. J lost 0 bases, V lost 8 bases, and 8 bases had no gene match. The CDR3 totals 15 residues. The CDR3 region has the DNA TGTGCCAGCTTCTCGGGGACAGCTAGCACAGATACGCAGTATTTT. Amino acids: CASFSGTASTDTQYF.

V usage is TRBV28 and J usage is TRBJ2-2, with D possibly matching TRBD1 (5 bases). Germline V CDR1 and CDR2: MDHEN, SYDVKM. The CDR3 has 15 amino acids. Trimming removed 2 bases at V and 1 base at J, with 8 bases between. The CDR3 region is CASSLGQGNTGELFF. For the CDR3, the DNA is TGTGCCAGCAGTTTAGGCCAGGGGAACACCGGGGAGCTGTTTTTT.

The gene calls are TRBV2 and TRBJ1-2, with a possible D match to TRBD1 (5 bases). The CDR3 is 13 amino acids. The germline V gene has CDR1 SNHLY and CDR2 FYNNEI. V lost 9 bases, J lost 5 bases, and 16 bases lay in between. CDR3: CASWAETGYGYTF. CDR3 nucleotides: TGTGCCAGTTGGGCGGAAACAGGATATGGCTACACCTTC.

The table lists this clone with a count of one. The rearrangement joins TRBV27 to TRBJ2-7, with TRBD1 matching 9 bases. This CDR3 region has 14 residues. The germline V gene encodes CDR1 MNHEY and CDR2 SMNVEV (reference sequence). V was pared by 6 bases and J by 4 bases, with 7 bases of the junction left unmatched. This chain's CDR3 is CASSLQGAGYEQYF. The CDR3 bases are TGTGCCAGCAGCCTACAGGGGGCGGGATACGAGCAGTACTTC.